Following are 12 T cell receptor beta chains from one sample sequenced in a study of cytomegalovirus exposure and HLA in healthy donors. Vbeta (60) and Jbeta (13) primers were used in the PCR. Data came from immunoSEQ multiplex PCR; TCRdb stores just in-frame clones and leaves some out. This table has roughly 120,000 clones, 80% appearing once. The sample was PBMCs. The receptors come from a male donor in good health and CMV-seronegative.

This clone was seen only a few times. This rearrangement joins TRBV10-1 to TRBJ1-5; tentative D call: TRBD1 (6 bases). Trimming removed 3 bases from V and 3 bases from J, with 9 bases in between. Germline CDR1 WNHNN, CDR2 SYGVQD (reference sequence). This CDR3 is built from 14 residues. The DNA of the CDR3 is TGCGCCAGCAGTGAAGGACAGTTCAATCAGCCCCAGCATTTT. Its protein is CASSEGQFNQPQHF.

This chain uses TRBV10-3 with TRBJ2-6, with 9 positions matching TRBD1. J lost 2 bases, V lost 1 base, and 6 bases had no gene match. This CDR3 has 18 residues. Germline CDR1 reads ENHRY; CDR2 reads SYGVKD. CDR3 in amino acids: CAISEWTGDRPGANVLTF. CDR3 DNA sequence: TGTGCCATCAGTGAGTGGACAGGGGATAGGCCTGGGGCCAACGTCCTGACTTTC.

This CDR3 reads CATSPRPLAWQETQYF. The CDR3 DNA reads as TGTGCCACCAGCCCCCGCCCCCTAGCGTGGCAAGAGACCCAGTACTTC. V is TRBV15 and J is TRBJ2-5; D possibly corresponds to TRBD2 (6 bases). This CDR3 comprises 16 residues. V was pared by 5 bases and J by 2 bases, with 18 bases between. The germline V gene has CDR1 LNHNV and CDR2 YYDKDF (reference sequence).

The V gene is TRBV29-1, the J gene TRBJ1-3, with 8 bases aligning to TRBD1. This CDR3 has 15 residues. Trimming took 6 bases from V and 4 from J; bases not matched to a gene: 11. Germline V gives CDR1 SQVTM, CDR2 ANQGSEA. CDR3: CSVQFGQGTGNTIYF. The DNA of the CDR3 is TGCAGCGTCCAATTTGGACAGGGTACAGGAAACACCATATATTTT. The full variable domain, completed using reference TRBV29-1 and TRBJ1-3, is SAVISQKPSRDICQRGTSLTIQCQVDSQVTMMFWYRQQPGQSLTLIATANQGSEATYESGFVIDKFPISRPNLTFSTLTVSNMSPEDSSIYLCSVQFGQGTGNTIYFGEGSWLTVV.

This chain links TRBV7-2 with TRBJ1-2, with D perhaps matching TRBD1 (5 bases). Per the germline V gene, CDR1 is SGHTA and CDR2 is FQGNSA. With 1 base removed from V and 4 bases from J, the gap between germline ends came to 13 bases. The CDR3 sequence is 15 residues long. The CDR3 here is CASSLELIQGYGYTF. Written as DNA, the CDR3 is TGTGCCAGCAGCTTAGAGTTGATTCAGGGCTATGGCTACACCTTC. The full variable domain, completed using reference TRBV7-2 and TRBJ1-2, is GAGVSQSPSNKVTEKGKDVELRCDPISGHTALYWYRQSLGQGLEFLIYFQGNSAPDKSGLPSDRFSAERTGGSVSTLTIQRTQQEDSAVYLCASSLELIQGYGYTFGSGTRLTVV.

The genes are TRBV2 and TRBJ1-5; D gene unclear. CDR3 length: 14 amino acids. The germline V and J ends were trimmed by 2 bases and 7 bases, with 12 bases remaining between them. The germline gives CDR1 SNHLY, CDR2 FYNNEI. Here the CDR3 reads CASSEWRDGQPQHF. The CDR3 DNA sequence: TGTGCCAGCAGTGAATGGAGGGATGGCCAGCCCCAGCATTTT.

The chain has TRBV28 and TRBJ1-1; 7 nucleotides line up with TRBD1. Trimming removed 2 bases from V and 4 bases from J; junction bases left unmatched: 7. The CDR3 runs 15 residues. Germline CDR1 and CDR2: MDHEN and SYDVKM. The CDR3: CASSLRSGGGTEAFF. The CDR3 DNA is TGTGCCAGCAGTTTAAGGTCAGGGGGTGGCACTGAAGCTTTCTTT.

The chain links TRBV10-1 to TRBJ2-3; 7 bases line up with TRBD1. CDR1 is WNHNN, CDR2 SYGVQD, per germline (reference sequence). The J segment lost 0 bases and the V segment lost 7 bases, leaving 7 bases of the junction unmatched. The CDR3 spans 15 residues. DNA for the CDR3: TGCGCCAGCAACAGACAGGGTAAGAGCACAGATACGCAGTATTTT. This encodes CASNRQGKSTDTQYF.

This clone was counted a few times. This chain uses TRBV5-1 with TRBJ2-6; 7 nucleotides line up with TRBD2. The CDR3 loop spans 16 amino acids. The V gene's germline CDR1 is SGHRS and CDR2 YFSETQ. After removal of 2 bases from V and 1 base from J, the junction contained 3 bases not matched to a gene. The CDR3 bases are TGCGCCAGCAGCTTTGGGGGGGGGTCTGGGGCCAACGTCCTGACTTTC. Amino acids: CASSFGGGSGANVLTF.

V gene TRBV13 combines with J gene TRBJ2-1; 11 bases are shared with TRBD1. Per germline, CDR1 PRHDT and CDR2 FYEKMQ (reference sequence). V was clipped by 2 bases and J by 4 bases; unmatched bases: 1. This CDR3 is built from 15 residues. CDR3 nucleotide sequence: TGTGCCAGCAGCTTAAGGGACAGGGGGTACAATGAGCAGTTCTTC. This codes for CASSLRDRGYNEQFF.

The chain employs TRBV6-5 and TRBJ1-2; the D is unclear. The length of the CDR3 is 14 residues. Germline V lookup: CDR1 MNHEY, CDR2 SVGAGI. V shed 2 bases and J shed 8 bases, with 15 bases lying between them. This chain's CDR3 is CASSYREGSSGYTF. CDR3 sequence (DNA): TGTGCCAGCAGTTACAGGGAGGGTTCCTCCGGCTACACCTTC.

This chain links TRBV28 with TRBJ1-1; D uncertain. V lost 3 bases and J lost 3, with 8 bases in between. Germline assignment: CDR1 MDHEN and CDR2 SYDVKM. This CDR3 region has 13 residues. The CDR3, as DNA: TGTGCCAGCAGTTTGCCGGGTGACACTGAAGCTTTCTTT. Translation gives CASSLPGDTEAFF.